This TCR beta chain was sequenced in a study of CD4 and CD8 cells across lung adenocarcinoma regions. TCRdb redid the calling of the PCR reads with MiXCR, one entry per CDR3 protein. The sample has 2,000 to 2,500 distinct CDR3 sequences, approximately 61% seen once. Localized lung adenocarcinoma, a non-small cell lung cancer, affected the donors. The germline V gene encodes CDR1 SGHTA and CDR2 FQGNSA. The CDR3 runs 15 residues. V shed 2 bases and J shed 7 bases, with 15 bases lying between them. This clonotype turned up a few times. The chain couples TRBV7-2 to TRBJ2-1; TRBD2 might be the D (6 bases). Sequencing was carried out using CD4+ T cells from the center of a lung tumor. The clonotype originates from a female donor with lung adenocarcinoma. The CD4 and CD8 labels of this study may be unreliable. The CDR3: CASSLMPGGYNEQFF. The CDR3 DNA sequence: TGTGCCAGCAGCTTAATGCCCGGAGGGTATAATGAGCAGTTCTTC.